This TCR beta chain was observed in a study of response to subunit inactivated influenza vaccine. TCRdb ran MiXCR on the RT-PCR reads and lists one entry per CDR3 protein. The profile covers around 470,000 distinct CDR3 sequences, with around 7.9% appearing a single time and around 13% taken by the ten largest. Study observations and caveats: Researchers suggested that each seasonal influenza vaccination recruits few new T cells.

The CDR3 has 13 amino acids. V gave up 2 bases and J gave up 5 bases, with 7 bases separating them. CDR1 and CDR2 from the germline V gene are SGHAT and FQDESV (reference sequence). This clonotype was counted at least ten times. The antigen is unknown. The TCR sequence derives from a man between 50 and 69 years old who received an inactivated influenza vaccine. Sequences were derived from PBMCs from blood, sampled around 25 months after vaccination. V and J are TRBV11-1 and TRBJ1-5; the D is unclear. The CDR3 DNA reads TGTGCCAGCAGCTTAAGCTGGGATCAGCCCCAGCATTTT. This sequence encodes CASSLSWDQPQHF.